One and the same sample provided the 18 T cell receptor beta chains below, sequenced in a study of PD-1 blockade in classical Hodgkin lymphoma. The patients all showed relapse after autologous stem cell transplantation, while their brentuximab vedotin exposure varied. Sequenced by immunoSEQ multiplex PCR; TCRdb stores in-frame clones only, minus some. This sample has thousands of clones; approximately 85% occur once, and the top ten carry roughly 25%. Specimen: peripheral blood mononuclear cells (PBMCs), collected at baseline. The receptors come from a human donor with classical Hodgkin lymphoma.

The chain employs TRBV27 and TRBJ1-2, with 7 bases matching TRBD1. This CDR3 region has 15 residues. Germline-derived CDR1 and CDR2 are MNHEY and SMNVEV (reference sequence). V dropped 8 bases and J dropped 9; count of bases not matched to a gene: 18. The CDR3 is CASSPSGTAASRYTF. The DNA of the CDR3 is TGTGCCAGCTCCCCTTCCGGGACAGCGGCATCTCGCTACACCTTC.

This chain connects TRBV7-9 to TRBJ2-2; no clear D gene. In germline, CDR1 is SEHNR, CDR2 FQNEAQ (reference sequence). This CDR3 spans 12 amino acids. Between the trimmed V and J ends, which lost 4 bases and 7 bases, there was a span of 7 bases. The CDR3: CASSYSVGELFF. CDR3 coding DNA: TGTGCCAGCAGCTATAGTGTCGGGGAGCTGTTTTTT.

This clone was recorded only once. The V call is TRBV6-5, the J call TRBJ2-3; TRBD2 matches 7 bases. Germline assignment: CDR1 MNHEY and CDR2 SVGAGI. The CDR3 sequence is 15 residues long. J was trimmed by 0 bases and V by 6 bases; bases with no gene match: 6. The DNA of the CDR3 is TGTGCCAGCAGAAGAAGCGGGGTTAGCACAGATACGCAGTATTTT. Residues: CASRRSGVSTDTQYF.

The chain joins TRBV11-3 to TRBJ2-1; maybe TRBD2 (5 bases). The CDR3 sequence is 14 residues long. Germline V CDR1 and CDR2: SGHNT, YENEEA. The V end lost 5 bases, the J end lost 5 bases, and 13 bases lay between the germline ends. CDR3: CASSASLVNNEQFF. The CDR3, as DNA: TGTGCCAGCAGCGCCTCACTAGTTAACAATGAGCAGTTCTTC. The full variable domain, completed using reference TRBV11-3 and TRBJ2-1, is EAGVVQSPRYKIIEKKQPVAFWCNPISGHNTLYWYLQNLGQGPELLIRYENEEAVDDSQLPKDRFSAERLKGVDSTLKIQPAELGDSAVYLCASSASLVNNEQFFGPGTRLTVL.

The genes are TRBV18 and TRBJ2-5; no clear D gene. CDR3 size: 17 residues. Germline CDR1 is KGHSH and CDR2 is LQKENI. Deletions cut 0 bases from V and 2 bases from J, with 16 bases between. CDR3 nucleotide sequence: TGTGCCAGCTCACCACCGACTCGGGCTGGCCAGCAAGAGACCCAGTACTTC. Translating it yields CASSPPTRAGQQETQYF.

The chain joins TRBV27 to TRBJ1-1; tentatively, D is TRBD1 (6 bases). This CDR3 comprises 16 residues. Germline values: CDR1 MNHEY, CDR2 SMNVEV (reference sequence). V lost 2 bases to trimming and J lost 1 base, with 14 bases between them. The CDR3: CASSLSRGASNTEAFF. The CDR3 nucleotides are TGTGCCAGCAGTTTAAGCCGGGGGGCCTCGAACACTGAAGCTTTCTTT.

The gene calls are TRBV27 and TRBJ1-2; 7 bases line up with TRBD1. The CDR3 spans 16 residues. With V trimmed by 5 bases and J by 1 base, 10 bases remained unmatched. The germline gives CDR1 MNHEY, CDR2 SMNVEV (reference sequence). Here the CDR3 reads CASSRLPGQSNYGYTF. The CDR3 bases are TGTGCCAGCAGTAGATTACCGGGACAGAGTAACTATGGCTACACCTTC.

The rearrangement links TRBV18 to TRBJ2-1, with D hard to call. The CDR3 totals 15 residues. The germline V gene has CDR1 KGHSH and CDR2 LQKENI. Trimming stripped 3 bases from V and 3 bases from J, with 12 bases between. The CDR3 region is CASSPEGSRYNEQFF. CDR3 nucleotides: TGTGCCAGCTCACCTGAAGGGTCTCGCTACAATGAGCAGTTCTTC.

V gene TRBV27 combines with J gene TRBJ1-4, with 9 bases that match TRBD1. V lost 5 bases, J lost 8 bases, and 9 bases stayed unmatched. The CDR3 sequence is 15 residues long. Germline CDR1 MNHEY, CDR2 SMNVEV (reference sequence). The CDR3 sequence is CASSIAGTGREKLFF. In DNA form, the CDR3 reads TGTGCCAGCAGTATCGCCGGGACAGGGAGGGAAAAACTGTTTTTT.

This chain links TRBV7-2 with TRBJ2-3; TRBD2 agrees at 13 bases. Germline values: CDR1 SGHTA, CDR2 FQGNSA. This CDR3 is 16 amino acids long. With V trimmed by 5 bases and J by 2 bases, 4 bases remained unmatched. CDR3 sequence (DNA): TGTGCCAGCAGCGGGGGACTAGCGGGGATCACAGATACGCAGTATTTT. It translates to CASSGGLAGITDTQYF.

This clone has a single count. The DNA for the CDR3 is TGTGCCAGCCGACAGGGGAGAGAAGAAAAACTGTTTTTT. Translation gives CASRQGREEKLFF. This chain connects TRBV2 to TRBJ1-4, with TRBD1 matching over 8 bases. Germline V gives CDR1 SNHLY, CDR2 FYNNEI. CDR3 size: 13 residues. With 8 bases clipped from V and 8 bases from J, the junction kept 7 bases outside the gene matches.

This chain uses TRBV9 with TRBJ2-2; 7 nucleotides match TRBD2. This CDR3 region has 16 residues. Germline V CDR1 and CDR2: SGDLS, YYNGEE. Trimming removed 5 bases from V and 1 base from J; junction bases left unmatched: 8. The CDR3 coding sequence is TGTGCCAGCAGTATCCCTAGCGGACTGAACACCGGGGAGCTGTTTTTT. Its translation is CASSIPSGLNTGELFF.

The chain carries TRBV5-1 and TRBJ2-1; the D gene is possibly TRBD2 (6 bases). This CDR3 is built from 15 residues. Deletions cut 1 base from V and 8 bases from J, with 16 bases between. Germline values: CDR1 SGHRS, CDR2 YFSETQ. As DNA, the CDR3 is TGCGCCAGCAGCTTGATTAGCGGCGGGACCGATGAGCAGTTCTTC. As protein: CASSLISGGTDEQFF.

This rearrangement joins TRBV19 to TRBJ2-4, with a tentative D call TRBD1 (6 bases). The germline V gene encodes CDR1 LNHDA and CDR2 SQIVND (reference sequence). This CDR3 is built from 16 residues. Deletions cut 6 bases from V and 0 bases from J, with 15 bases between. Here the CDR3 reads CASSRQENLAKNIQYF. The CDR3 region has the DNA TGTGCCAGTAGCAGACAGGAGAATCTAGCCAAAAACATTCAGTACTTC.

The chain is built from TRBV7-9 and TRBJ1-1; D not certain. Trimming stripped 0 bases from V and 7 bases from J, with 3 bases between. This CDR3 comprises 11 residues. Germline CDR1 is SEHNR and CDR2 is FQNEAQ (reference sequence). The CDR3 DNA reads as TGTGCCAGCAGCTTAGCCGGTGAAGCTTTCTTT. As protein: CASSLAGEAFF.

The CDR3 protein is CASSVVRLAETYEQYF. The CDR3 DNA reads TGTGCCAGCAGCGTTGTGCGTCTAGCGGAAACCTACGAGCAGTACTTC. The rearrangement joins TRBV5-4 to TRBJ2-7, with 7 bases lining up with TRBD2. Looked up from germline, CDR1 is SGHNT and CDR2 is YYREEE (reference sequence). This CDR3 comprises 16 residues. Trimming cost V 4 bases and J 2 bases; bases outside gene matches: 12.

V is TRBV30 and J is TRBJ2-1, with 10 bases aligning to TRBD2. The trim removed 4 bases at V and 4 bases at J, leaving 7 bases unmatched. This CDR3 spans 15 amino acids. The germline V gene encodes CDR1 GTSNPN and CDR2 SVGIG (reference sequence). The CDR3 spells CAWIPGTSVYNEQFF. The CDR3 DNA follows: TGTGCCTGGATTCCCGGGACTAGCGTTTACAATGAGCAGTTCTTC. Drawing the rest from reference TRBV30 and TRBJ2-1, the complete variable domain is SQTIHQWPATLVQPVGSPLSLECTVEGTSNPNLYWYRQAAGRGLQLLFYSVGIGQISSEVPQNLSASRPQDRQFILSSKKLLLSDSGFYLCAWIPGTSVYNEQFFGPGTRLTVL.

The J gene is TRBJ2-1, the V gene TRBV7-6; 8 nucleotides agree with TRBD1. CDR3 length: 15 amino acids. CDR1 and CDR2 from the germline V gene are SGHVS and FNYEAQ. V shed 1 base and J 4 bases; nucleotides not matched to a gene: 3. The CDR3 region is CASSLETGAYNEQFF. CDR3 nucleotide sequence: TGTGCCAGCAGCTTAGAGACAGGGGCGTACAATGAGCAGTTCTTC.